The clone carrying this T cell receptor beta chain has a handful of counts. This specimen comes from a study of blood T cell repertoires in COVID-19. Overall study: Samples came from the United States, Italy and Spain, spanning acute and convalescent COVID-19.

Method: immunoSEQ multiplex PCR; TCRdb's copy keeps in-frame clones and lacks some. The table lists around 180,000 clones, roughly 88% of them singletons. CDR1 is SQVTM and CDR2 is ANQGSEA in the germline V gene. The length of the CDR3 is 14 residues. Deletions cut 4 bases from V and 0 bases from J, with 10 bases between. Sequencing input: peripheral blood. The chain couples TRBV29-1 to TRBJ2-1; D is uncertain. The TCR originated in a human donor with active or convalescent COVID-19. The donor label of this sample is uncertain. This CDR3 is CSVVSPHSYNEQFF. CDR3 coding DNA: TGCAGCGTTGTCAGTCCGCACTCCTACAATGAGCAGTTCTTC.